This T cell receptor beta chain was sequenced for a study of cytomegalovirus exposure and HLA in healthy donors (dated by TCRdb to about 2017). Broadly, across the study: An earlier analysis of fewer than 750 of the donors reported over 250 Gb of sequence data and 117 million unique TCR beta sequences obtained from about 170 million T cells. The study was designed to test whether signatures of past pathogen exposure could be identified by cataloging public T cell receptors. The T cell repertoires of around 730 subjects were profiled by immunosequencing and related to cytomegalovirus serostatus. The number of donors typed differed by locus, with roughly 629-640 for A, B, C, DRB1 and DQB1, around 520 for DQA1, over 600 for DPA1, and under 490 for DPB1. In an earlier analysis of 500 to 650 of the donors, high-throughput TCR beta sequencing was used to judge whether each TCR beta V gene segment behaved as functional or pseudogenic. All discovery cohort repertoires had been generated using a single sequencing platform. Donor age, sex, ethnicity and CMV serostatus were compiled alongside the repertoire data. Across approximately 400 genotyped donors of the cohort, an average of about 250,000 unique TCR beta nucleotide sequences per donor were sequenced, and 15% to 20% of those sequences were non-productive. Roughly 320 gigabases of sequencing data and approximately 91 million unique TCR sequences made up an early release that covered several hundred HLA-typed donors. Genome-wide SNP genotypes for about 60% of the roughly 700 donors were used in a later genetic analysis, which treated that subset as a discovery cohort. In a later analysis, previously published TCR beta repertoires from 670 or so donors were re-analyzed and high-resolution HLA genotyping was added so that TCR occurrence patterns could be studied. In addition to the first cohort of 650 to 750 subjects, a separate validation cohort of approximately 130 different subjects was used. About 5 DR-DQ haplotypes were handled as single units for association and clustering, since linkage in the cohort was strong. In the later analysis, no new phenotypic data were used to find candidate immune exposures; instead, reliance was placed on TCR beta sequences and their occurrence across donors. HLA typing included class I and class II loci at four-digit resolution. High-throughput TCR immunosequencing, statistical association of individual TCRs with disease status, and machine learning were combined to predict cytomegalovirus infection status. The genetic ancestry cluster associated with self-reported Caucasian donors included 81% of the 300 to 400 genotyped donors.

On the study overall, not on this receptor specifically: A later genetic analysis associated a missense DCLRE1C variant with V-gene and J-gene trimming of TCR beta chains, and an independent cohort replicated the association. Compared with the 666-donor mean, donors in an Asian-associated ancestry cluster had fewer N-insertions in productive TCRs, according to a later genetic analysis. The cohort was sequenced for TCR beta chains only, and without alpha or paired-chain data the features that could be detected were limited. The classifier was reported to diagnose cytomegalovirus status with high specificity and sensitivity in both the original cohort and the validation cohort. The study listed 150 to 200 TCR beta chains as associated with cytomegalovirus. A later analysis found that most CMV-associated TCR beta chains appeared HLA-restricted, with HLA associations seemingly driven largely by CMV exposure. Because counts were too low, more than 15 rarely observed V segments, including chromosome 9 orphons, were left out of the earlier analysis of approximately 500 of the donors. The 87-base-pair reads could not distinguish some IMGT-functional V segments, including TRBV6-2 and TRBV6-3, so those segments were excluded. A group of highly shared sequence variants was considered likely to be a technical artifact of the sequencing pipeline. Linkage disequilibrium might explain the correlated functional status among segregating V segments, but an unknown experimental factor could not be ruled out. The authors suggested that the approach could potentially be extended to other disease states and immunological phenotypes. Several of the top co-occurrence clusters appeared to be linked to parvovirus B19, influenza, CMV and Epstein-Barr virus, according to a later analysis. When HLA alleles, especially DR and DQ, strongly co-occurred, attributing TCR associations to individual alleles was difficult. At a false discovery rate of 0.05, a later analysis linked under 20,000 TCR beta sequences to specific HLA alleles. Sequencing depth was assumed to be roughly uniform across donors in the presence/absence analyses, though that assumption may not hold. In a later analysis, TCR association rates were found to vary across HLA loci, with the most associated TCRs seen for DRB1 alleles and the fewest for HLA-C alleles. An earlier analysis of some 590 of the donors showed that most TCR beta V segments appeared in productive rearrangements either about 87% or about 30% of the time, which broadly matched IMGT annotations. A further reported finding was that TCR beta sequences accurately predicted the HLA-A and HLA-B alleles for most subjects in the first cohort. While some public TCRs were present in many individuals, most TCR sequences turned up only very rarely across donors. Because HLA typing was unavailable for some donors at each locus, only the typed subset was used in association tests. CMV serostatus was the only immune exposure information available for the cohort. In a later analysis, HLA-associated TCR beta chains were found to be more clonally expanded and to have lower generation probabilities than equally common non-associated chains. In vitro tests confirmed that a few of the cytomegalovirus-associated TCR beta chains recognize cytomegalovirus antigens.

The cohort comprised some 700 healthy bone marrow donors. At the time of sampling, all cohort members were nominally healthy, though unrecorded immune exposures were likely present. The donor tested CMV seropositive and was one of the 289 seropositive cohort members. Each donor provided a peripheral blood sample, and peripheral blood mononuclear cells were used for TCR beta sequencing. Genomic DNA extraction from the blood cell samples was performed with the Qiagen DNeasy Blood Extraction Kit. Receptor libraries were prepared by the immunoSEQ multiplex PCR assay. A mixture of 60 forward primers for TCR Vbeta segments and 13 reverse primers for TCR Jbeta segments was used in the multiplex PCR. A multiplex PCR assay on genomic DNA amplified the CDR3 region of rearranged TCR beta genes. The amplified TCR beta libraries were sequenced on the Illumina HiSeq System as 87-base-pair reads. The published analysis was carried out like this. A later analysis counted tens of millions of unique TCR beta chains across the 550 to 700 repertoires, and 10 million to 11 million of these chains were shared by at least two donors. Raw reads were error-corrected and collapsed into unique sequences by a nearest-neighbor algorithm in which closely related sequences were merged to remove PCR and sequencing errors. CDR3 sequences were aligned to IMGT reference sequences to assign V, D and J gene segments. For a sequence to be retained, at least a six-nucleotide match to both a V gene segment and a J gene segment was required. A rearrangement was called productive if the CDR3 had no stop codons and remained in frame with V and J, and every other rearrangement was called non-productive. CDR3 was defined by IMGT convention, running from the second conserved V-encoded cysteine to the conserved J-encoded phenylalanine. In an earlier analysis of more than 550 of the donors, sequences lacking an unambiguous match to a single V gene segment were excluded. An earlier analysis of 587 of the donors classified V segments as functional when productive rearrangements were above 56.7% and as segregating when the standard deviation between donors was above 5%. To diagnose cytomegalovirus status from the catalog of TCR beta chain sequences, a statistical classification framework was built. In a later analysis, V and J genes were assigned by comparing TCR nucleotide sequences against IMGT/GENE-DB human TR gene sequences. Using the TCRdist pipeline, a later analysis assigned CDR3 sequences along with most-parsimonious VDJ recombination scenarios. In a later analysis, each TCR beta chain was defined by its CDR3 amino acid sequence together with its V-gene family, and reads lacking a unique V-gene family were excluded. A later analysis removed roughly 590 highly shared, low-generation-probability nucleotide sequences to deal with suspected cross-contamination and a sequencing artifact. In a later analysis, a clonal expansion index for each public chain was calculated from normalized within-repertoire ranks of inferred template counts. In a later analysis, generation probabilities were computed using a VDJ recombination model fitted to out-of-frame rearrangements, and the results were checked against IGoR. A later analysis scored TCR-TCR, TCR-HLA and TCR-CMV co-occurrence with hypergeometric tests, applying a repertoire-size bias correction to TCR pairs. A later analysis estimated false discovery rates by permuting HLA or CMV assignments 20 times. In a later analysis, co-occurring TCRs were grouped using DBSCAN, and TCRdist sequence similarity was added for clustering within HLA-allele-positive subsets. Repertoires with fewer than 30,000 or more than 120,000 public chains, plus five repertoires with anomalous nucleotide sharing, were excluded from co-occurrence clustering. Not all clones reach the TCRdb copy of this immuneACCESS table, which keeps in-frame sequences only. Checked studies attribute under half of the gap to unresolved V genes and leave the rest unexplained. The V and J calls and clone size are taken from that table; D and trimming were inferred from the DNA. The sample table lists some 160,000 clones, approximately 80% of them with a count of one. Approximately 6.5% of the sample goes to the ten largest clones.

V loses 4 bases of germline sequence and J loses 4 bases, and the interval between the two ends is 11 bases. From the germline V gene, CDR1 is SGHDN and CDR2 is FVKESK. Measured from the cysteine to the phenylalanine, the CDR3 is 13 residues long. The entry retains the CDR3 DNA only, 39 bases that are in frame from base 1. In regard to this clone: The antigen this receptor binds is unknown. No base-level quality is on record; no much larger clone is a single base apart.

This TCR was recovered from a man aged 45-65 years in good health and CMV-seropositive. The sequenced material came from PBMCs. This chain is built from TRBV14 and TRBJ2-7; 5 matching bases give a weak D call of TRBD1. The CDR3 corresponds to CASSPPNRYEQYF. The sequenced DNA is TGTGCCAGCAGCCCTCCCAACAGGTACGAGCAGTACTTC.